Each of the 17 T cell receptor beta chains below was sequenced from the same sample in a study of T cells in localized non-small cell lung cancer. Sequenced by immunoSEQ multiplex PCR; TCRdb stores in-frame clones only, minus some. This sample has tens of thousands of clones, with approximately 90% found just once. The sample here was peripheral blood mononuclear cells, taken before any cancer treatment. The receptors come from a woman aged 35 to 69 with stage III lung adenocarcinoma.

CDR3 in amino acids: CASRTGWLDGYTF. Here the CDR3 DNA reads TGTGCCAGCAGGACAGGGTGGCTTGATGGCTACACCTTC. The chain carries TRBV6-1 and TRBJ1-2, with TRBD1 matching over 7 bases. Germline V gene lookup returns CDR1 MNHNS and CDR2 SASEGT. J gave up 6 bases and V 6 bases, and 7 bases lay outside the gene matches. The CDR3 covers 13 residues.

To note about this clone: Other DNA sequences in the same sample also yield this CDR3. The chain couples TRBV15 to TRBJ1-1; no clear D. V lost 0 bases and J lost 1, with 3 bases in between. The CDR3 has 13 residues. From germline, CDR1 is LNHNV and CDR2 YYDKDF (reference sequence). The CDR3 nucleotides read TGTGCCACCAGCAGAGAGCAGAACACTGAAGCTTTCTTT. Protein: CATSREQNTEAFF.

This chain connects TRBV27 to TRBJ2-7; D might be TRBD2 (5 bases). V was trimmed by 3 bases and J by 7 bases, leaving 16 bases between them. CDR1 MNHEY and CDR2 SMNVEV come from the germline V gene (reference sequence). The CDR3 runs 14 residues. CDR3 residues: CASSLPGVGWEQYF. The CDR3 bases are TGTGCCAGCAGTTTGCCCGGGGTTGGATGGGAGCAGTACTTC.

This chain links TRBV5-1 with TRBJ1-4; D is unclear. V lost 4 bases and J 6 bases, leaving 13 bases between the germline ends. Germline CDR1 SGHRS, CDR2 YFSETQ. CDR3 length equals 14 residues. This chain's CDR3 is CASSPSGPDEKLFF. The CDR3 DNA follows: TGCGCCAGCAGCCCTAGCGGGCCTGATGAAAAACTGTTTTTT.

This chain connects TRBV6-4 to TRBJ2-6, with D possibly called TRBD1 or TRBD2 (5 bases each). Between the trimmed V and J ends, which lost 3 bases and 2 bases, there was a span of 5 bases. The germline V gene has CDR1 MRHNA and CDR2 SNTAGT. The CDR3 runs 14 residues. In DNA form, the CDR3 reads TGTGCCAGCAGTGAGGGGGCTGGGGCCAACGTCCTGACTTTC. Protein: CASSEGAGANVLTF.

This clone was recorded a few times. The rearrangement joins TRBV7-9 to TRBJ2-7; D could derive from TRBD1 or TRBD2 (5 bases each). CDR1 and CDR2 (germline): SEHNR, FQNEAQ (reference sequence). This CDR3 is built from 14 residues. V gave up 5 bases and J gave up 3 bases, with 14 bases separating them. Here the CDR3 DNA reads TGTGCCAGCAGCAAACCGGGACGCAGCTACGAGCAGTACTTC. Translation: CASSKPGRSYEQYF.

This clone appeared once. One end of the junction is discordant with germline, which a read error may explain. This sequence joins TRBV4-1 and TRBJ1-1; D remains unclear. CDR1 is MGHRA, CDR2 YSYEKL, per germline. The CDR3 is 15 residues long. CDR3 region: CASRTIGEANSEAFF. In nucleotides, the CDR3 is TGCGCCAGCAGGACGATCGGGGAGGCGAACTCTGAAGCTTTCTTT.

This chain joins TRBV29-1 and TRBJ1-2, with TRBD1 identical over 8 bases. There are 14 residues in the CDR3. Germline CDR1 and CDR2: SQVTM and ANQGSEA. V dropped 4 bases and J dropped 4; count of bases not matched to a gene: 8. This chain's CDR3 is CSVVGQASGYGYTF. As DNA, the CDR3 is TGCAGCGTTGTGGGACAGGCCTCGGGCTATGGCTACACCTTC. The whole variable domain, filled in from reference TRBV29-1 and TRBJ1-2, reads SAVISQKPSRDICQRGTSLTIQCQVDSQVTMMFWYRQQPGQSLTLIATANQGSEATYESGFVIDKFPISRPNLTFSTLTVSNMSPEDSSIYLCSVVGQASGYGYTFGSGTRLTVV.

The chain combines TRBV5-1 with TRBJ2-1; D not certain. The CDR3 is 15 residues long. With 0 bases removed from V and 8 bases from J, the gap between germline ends came to 15 bases. The germline gives CDR1 SGHRS, CDR2 YFSETQ. The CDR3 loop is CASSLEAPLVDEQFF. CDR3 nucleotide sequence: TGCGCCAGCAGCTTGGAGGCTCCTTTGGTGGATGAGCAGTTCTTC.

The genes are TRBV4-1 and TRBJ2-7, with D perhaps matching TRBD1 (6 bases). V lost 1 base, J lost 4 bases, and 17 bases lay in between. The germline V gene has CDR1 MGHRA and CDR2 YSYEKL. The CDR3 runs 16 residues. DNA of the CDR3: TGCGCCAGCAGCCAAGCGGAGACAGGTGGTCGTTACGAGCAGTACTTC. Its translation is CASSQAETGGRYEQYF.

The chain employs TRBV10-3 and TRBJ2-3, with TRBD1 matching over 9 bases. The germline V gene has CDR1 ENHRY and CDR2 SYGVKD. This CDR3 is built from 14 residues. J lost 0 bases, V lost 6 bases, and 1 base had no gene match. CDR3 protein: CAIRGQGSTDTQYF. The CDR3 DNA is TGTGCCATCAGGGGACAGGGTAGCACAGATACGCAGTATTTT.

The chain has TRBV20-1 and TRBJ2-1, with TRBD2 matching over 8 bases. The CDR3 length is 11 residues. The germline CDR1 and CDR2 sequences are DFQATT and SNEGSKA (reference sequence). The V segment lost 5 bases and the J segment 9 bases; nucleotides outside the gene matches: 3. CDR3 sequence (DNA): TGCAGTGCTGGACTAGCCAGTGAGCAGTTCTTC. It is translated as CSAGLASEQFF.

This rearrangement joins TRBV5-1 to TRBJ2-3, with 14 bases aligning to TRBD2. The ends lost 3 bases at V and 4 bases at J; junction bases unmatched: 7. CDR1 is SGHRS and CDR2 is YFSETQ in the germline V gene. The CDR3 runs 17 residues. The CDR3 region has the DNA TGCGCCAGCAGCTGGGGGACTAGCGGGGGCCTGCCAGATACGCAGTATTTT. Its protein is CASSWGTSGGLPDTQYF.

This sequence joins TRBV7-6 and TRBJ2-1, with 9 bases matching TRBD2. There are 17 residues in the CDR3. Trimming took 4 bases from V and 2 from J; bases not matched to a gene: 9. Germline loops: CDR1 SGHVS, CDR2 FNYEAQ. CDR3 loop: CASSSISGRKTYNEQFF. Here the CDR3 DNA reads TGTGCCAGCAGCTCGATCAGCGGGAGGAAAACCTACAATGAGCAGTTCTTC. Together with reference TRBV7-6 and TRBJ2-1, the CDR3 gives the full variable domain: GAGVSQSPRYKVTKRGQDVALRCDPISGHVSLYWYRQALGQGPEFLTYFNYEAQQDKSGLPNDRFSAERPEGSISTLTIQRTEQRDSAMYRCASSSISGRKTYNEQFFGPGTRLTVL.

The chain carries TRBV7-9 and TRBJ2-5; D is unresolved. CDR3 length: 13 amino acids. Germline loops: CDR1 SEHNR, CDR2 FQNEAQ (reference sequence). V lost 3 bases and J 5 bases, leaving 10 bases between the germline ends. Here the CDR3 DNA reads TGTGCCAGCAGCTTTAACTCACAGGAGACCCAGTACTTC. This translates into CASSFNSQETQYF.

Concerning this clone itself: The same CDR3 can be traced to other DNA sequences in this sample. The chain is built from TRBV5-1 and TRBJ2-3; 10 nucleotides agree with TRBD2. CDR1 SGHRS and CDR2 YFSETQ come from the germline V gene. The V gene end was trimmed by 0 bases and the J gene end by 1 base; junction bases not matched to a gene: 2. The CDR3 contains 16 residues. The CDR3 sequence: CASSLGGTSGTDTQYF. CDR3 bases: TGCGCCAGCAGCTTGGGTGGGACTAGCGGCACAGATACGCAGTATTTT.

The rearrangement uses TRBV15 and TRBJ2-1, with D tentatively TRBD1 (6 bases). This CDR3 region has 14 residues. The germline gives CDR1 LNHNV, CDR2 YYDKDF (reference sequence). Trimming cost V 3 bases and J 1 base, with 7 bases left between them. The chain's CDR3 is CATSRRGSYNEQFF. CDR3 bases: TGTGCCACCAGCAGGAGGGGGTCCTACAATGAGCAGTTCTTC. The full variable domain, with the rest looked up from reference TRBV15 and TRBJ2-1, is DAMVIQNPRYQVTQFGKPVTLSCSQTLNHNVMYWYQQKSSQAPKLLFHYYDKDFNNEADTPDNFQSRRPNTSFCFLDIRSPGLGDTAMYLCATSRRGSYNEQFFGPGTRLTVL.